This TCR beta chain was captured by sequencing in a study of blood T cell repertoires in COVID-19. Profiled with immunoSEQ multiplex PCR; TCRdb holds only in-frame clones, not every one. The sample yields roughly 250,000 clones, 80% to 85% seen once. CDR3 length equals 16 residues. Germline V gives CDR1 SGHAT, CDR2 FQNNGV. V lost 5 bases and J lost 8, with 21 bases in between. The TCR was taken from an older woman with active or convalescent COVID-19. The material sequenced was peripheral blood. The V gene is TRBV11-2, the J gene TRBJ1-4, with D perhaps TRBD1 (5 bases). CDR3 nucleotides: TGTGCCAGCAGCCACCCGGCGGGGGTTCTACGAGAAAAACTGTTTTTT. Protein sequence: CASSHPAGVLREKLFF.